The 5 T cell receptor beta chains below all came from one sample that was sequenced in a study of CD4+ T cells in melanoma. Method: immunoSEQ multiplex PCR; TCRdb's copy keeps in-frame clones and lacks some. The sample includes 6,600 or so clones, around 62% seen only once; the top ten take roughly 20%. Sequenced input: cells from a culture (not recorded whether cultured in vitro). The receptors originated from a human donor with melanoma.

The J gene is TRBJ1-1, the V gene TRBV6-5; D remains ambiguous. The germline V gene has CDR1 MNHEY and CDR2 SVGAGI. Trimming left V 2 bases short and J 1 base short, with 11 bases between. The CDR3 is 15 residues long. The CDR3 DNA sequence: TGTGCCAGCAGTTACGGTCGGGATTGGAACACTGAAGCTTTCTTT. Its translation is CASSYGRDWNTEAFF.

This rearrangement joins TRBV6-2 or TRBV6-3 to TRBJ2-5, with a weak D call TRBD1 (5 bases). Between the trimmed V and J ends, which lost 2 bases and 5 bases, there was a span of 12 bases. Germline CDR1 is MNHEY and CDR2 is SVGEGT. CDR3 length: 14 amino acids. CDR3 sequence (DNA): TGTGCCAGCAGTTACGGGGCAAATAGGGAGACCCAGTACTTC. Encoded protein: CASSYGANRETQYF.

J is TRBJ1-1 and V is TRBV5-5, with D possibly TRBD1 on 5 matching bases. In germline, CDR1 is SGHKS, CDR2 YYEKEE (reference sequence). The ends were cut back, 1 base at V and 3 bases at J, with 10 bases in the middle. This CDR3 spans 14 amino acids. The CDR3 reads CASSLLGGDTEAFF. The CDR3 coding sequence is TGTGCCAGCAGCTTGCTGGGGGGGGACACTGAAGCTTTCTTT.

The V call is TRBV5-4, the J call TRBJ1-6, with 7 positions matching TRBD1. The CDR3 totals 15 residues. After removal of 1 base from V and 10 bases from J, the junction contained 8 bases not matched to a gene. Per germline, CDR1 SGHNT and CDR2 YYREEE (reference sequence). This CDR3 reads CASSLNRGLGSPLHF. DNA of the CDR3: TGTGCCAGCAGCTTGAACAGGGGATTAGGATCACCCCTCCACTTT.

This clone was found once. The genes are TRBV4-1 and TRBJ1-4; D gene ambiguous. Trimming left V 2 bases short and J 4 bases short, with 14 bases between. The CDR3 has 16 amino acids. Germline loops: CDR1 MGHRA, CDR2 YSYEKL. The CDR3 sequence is CASSQPMGGVNEKLFF. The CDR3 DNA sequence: TGCGCCAGCAGCCAACCCATGGGAGGTGTTAATGAAAAACTGTTTTTT.